The clone carrying this TCR beta chain was seen just once. Across about two dozen US areas, participants ranged in age from about 18 to 90 years. This sample was taken from a study of blood T cell repertoires in COVID-19. Across the study: Samples taken during acute and convalescent COVID-19 were collected in the United States, Italy and Spain. The cDNA or gDNA used as material had been derived from T cells, B-cell-depleted T cells, or PBMCs.

The CDR3 is 17 residues long. Germline CDR1 reads LNHDA; CDR2 reads SQIVND (reference sequence). The V and J ends lost 7 bases and 1 base respectively, with 20 bases between them. The data were produced by immunoSEQ multiplex PCR, yet TCRdb's version contains in-frame clones alone and is incomplete. There are 370,000 or so clones in the sample; roughly 86% occur only once, and 1.3% lies in the top ten. The chain has TRBV19 and TRBJ1-5; D remains unclear. The sequenced sample consisted of PBMCs or T cells enriched from blood (not recorded which). The clonotype was recovered from a man aged 25-40 years who had recovered from COVID-19. For the CDR3, the DNA is TGTGCCAGTAAGAGTATGACTTTGGGTATCAGCAATCAGCCCCAGCATTTT. This encodes CASKSMTLGISNQPQHF.